This T cell receptor beta chain was sequenced for a study of long-term antiretroviral therapy in people with HIV. Points from the study as a whole: In samples taken after ART, diversity increased but remained below transplant donor control levels.

Points on this clone: What it binds is not known.

Per the germline V gene, CDR1 is SGHRS and CDR2 is YFSETQ. This CDR3 region has 14 residues. Trimming took 4 bases from V and 6 from J; bases not matched to a gene: 4. A v3.0 immunoSEQ assay was performed at survey level. Sequencing of each sample targeted roughly 35,000-55,000 T-cell genomes. Here immunoSEQ multiplex PCR was the method, and the copy in TCRdb shows in-frame clones only, minus some. The sample has some 11,000 clones; roughly 79% are singletons. This receptor was identified in a young man with HIV. This sequence joins TRBV5-1 and TRBJ2-3; the match to TRBD1 covers 11 bases. The input for sequencing was unsorted PBMCs, taken at the start of antiretroviral therapy, before treatment. The CDR3 bases are TGCGCCAGCAGCCCAGGACAGGGGGCGGATACGCAGTATTTT. Translating it yields CASSPGQGADTQYF.